This T cell receptor (beta chain) originates from a study of CD8+ T cells in alopecia areata. Findings of the study overall: Compared with mice, patients displayed less clear TCR sharing, possibly for HLA-related reasons. Numerous clones, expanded in lesions, remained in scalp and blood during tofacitinib. Normal-skin resident alphabeta T cells also appear among scalp sample sequences.

Trimming stripped 3 bases from V and 0 bases from J, with 12 bases between. This CDR3 has 15 residues. CDR1 and CDR2 from the germline V gene are MDHEN and SYDVKM. The treatment is: oral pan-JAK inhibitor, 5-10 mg twice daily. The table lists this clone with many counts. Its specificity is unknown. Other nucleotide sequences in the sample specify the same CDR3. Extraction and reverse transcription of RNA yielded cDNA as the sequencing template. Libraries were prepared by immunoSEQ multiplex PCR; TCRdb keeps only in-frame clonotypes and omits some of them. Of approximately 210,000 clones in the sample, around two fifths were seen once.

V and J are TRBV28 and TRBJ2-7; perhaps TRBD2 as D (5 bases). This clonotype originated in a human donor with alopecia areata. Sequencing used CD4+ T cells sorted from blood, obtained at approximately week 36, from a patient treated with tofacitinib. In DNA, the CDR3 is TGTGCCAGCAGTTTGACACCCCGGGGCTCCTACGAGCAGTACTTC. This codes for CASSLTPRGSYEQYF.